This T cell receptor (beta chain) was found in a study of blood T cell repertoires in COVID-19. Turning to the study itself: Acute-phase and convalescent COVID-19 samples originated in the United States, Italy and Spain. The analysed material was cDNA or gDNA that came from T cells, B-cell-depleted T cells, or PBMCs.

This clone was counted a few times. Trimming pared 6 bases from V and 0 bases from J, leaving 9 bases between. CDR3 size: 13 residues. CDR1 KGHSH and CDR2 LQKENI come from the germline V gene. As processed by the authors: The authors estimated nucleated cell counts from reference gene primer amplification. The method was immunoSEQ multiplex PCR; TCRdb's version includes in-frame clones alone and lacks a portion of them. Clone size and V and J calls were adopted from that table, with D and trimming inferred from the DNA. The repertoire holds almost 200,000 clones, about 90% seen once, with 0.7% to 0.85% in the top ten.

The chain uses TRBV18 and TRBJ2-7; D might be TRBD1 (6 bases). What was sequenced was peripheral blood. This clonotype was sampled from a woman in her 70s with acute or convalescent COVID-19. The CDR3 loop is CASSQGSSYEQYF. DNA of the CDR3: TGTGCCAGCTCGCAGGGGAGCTCCTACGAGCAGTACTTC.